These 10 T cell receptor beta chains share one sample of origin, sequenced in a study of blood T cell repertoires in COVID-19. Assay: immunoSEQ multiplex PCR; the TCRdb copy retains only in-frame clones and omits some. This repertoire shows about 220,000 clones, under 90% found once; its top ten account for around 3.4%. Source material: PBMCs or T cells enriched from blood (not recorded which). These receptors all stem from a woman in her sixties who had recovered from COVID-19.

V gene TRBV5-4 combines with J gene TRBJ1-2; D perhaps matches TRBD1 (6 bases). Germline CDR1 SGHNT, CDR2 YYREEE (reference sequence). The CDR3 consists of 16 residues. Trimming took off 5 bases at V and 3 bases at J, with 20 bases between the two ends. The CDR3 loop reads CASRGFVAGADYGYTF. CDR3 nucleotides: TGTGCCAGCAGAGGATTTGTTGCAGGGGCAGACTATGGCTACACCTTC.

The V gene is TRBV29-1, the J gene TRBJ1-1; 8 positions match TRBD1. Germline assignment: CDR1 SQVTM and CDR2 ANQGSEA. Trimming at V came to 5 bases and at J to 0 bases, leaving 5 bases not matched to a gene. The CDR3 is 14 amino acids. CDR3 region: CSVTGGNMNTEAFF. The CDR3 DNA follows: TGCAGCGTTACAGGGGGGAACATGAACACTGAAGCTTTCTTT.

This chain links TRBV19 with TRBJ1-5, with 9 bases fitting TRBD1. This CDR3 has 16 residues. Germline loops: CDR1 LNHDA, CDR2 SQIVND (reference sequence). The ends lost 6 bases at V and 6 bases at J; junction bases unmatched: 12. CDR3 loop: CASSGTGGTIGQPQHF. As DNA, the CDR3 is TGTGCCAGTAGCGGAACAGGGGGCACGATTGGTCAGCCCCAGCATTTT.

J is TRBJ1-3 and V is TRBV30; 9 bases align to TRBD1. The length of the CDR3 is 19 residues. V lost 3 bases to trimming and J lost 0 bases; unmatched junction nucleotides: 15. Germline V gene data show CDR1 as GTSNPN and CDR2 as SVGIG (reference sequence). CDR3 residues: CAWRDRDPGQGNSGNTIYF. In DNA form, the CDR3 reads TGTGCCTGGAGGGATAGAGATCCGGGACAGGGAAACTCTGGAAACACCATATATTTT. Complete variable domain (other parts from reference TRBV30 and TRBJ1-3): SQTIHQWPATLVQPVGSPLSLECTVEGTSNPNLYWYRQAAGRGLQLLFYSVGIGQISSEVPQNLSASRPQDRQFILSSKKLLLSDSGFYLCAWRDRDPGQGNSGNTIYFGEGSWLTVV.

This chain links TRBV19 with TRBJ2-1, with 10 nucleotides matching TRBD2. CDR1 LNHDA and CDR2 SQIVND come from the germline V gene (reference sequence). The CDR3 is 15 amino acids. V dropped 5 bases and J dropped 6; count of bases not matched to a gene: 7. The CDR3, as DNA: TGTGCCAGTAGTGCGGGACTAGCGTACACCAATGAGCAGTTCTTC. It specifies CASSAGLAYTNEQFF.

The rearrangement uses TRBV7-2 and TRBJ2-6; 10 bases are a match to TRBD2. This CDR3 contains 15 residues. V was pared by 6 bases and J by 4 bases, with 3 bases of the junction left unmatched. Per germline, CDR1 SGHTA and CDR2 FQGNSA. CDR3 in amino acids: CASRGLAFGANVLTF. CDR3 sequence (DNA): TGTGCCAGCAGGGGACTAGCGTTCGGGGCCAACGTCCTGACTTTC.

This clone occurred a few times. The J gene is TRBJ2-3, the V gene TRBV6-1; 11 bases are a match to TRBD2. Germline V gene data show CDR1 as MNHNS and CDR2 as SASEGT. This CDR3 contains 14 residues. J was trimmed by 4 bases and V by 3 bases; bases with no gene match: 0. Here the CDR3 reads CASSDSGGADTQYF. Here the CDR3 DNA reads TGTGCCAGCAGTGATAGCGGGGGGGCAGATACGCAGTATTTT.

This clone was seen more than once but under ten times. The J gene is TRBJ1-1, the V gene TRBV11-2; perhaps TRBD1 as D (6 bases). Trimming cost V 7 bases and J 3 bases, with 15 bases left between them. Per the germline V gene, CDR1 is SGHAT and CDR2 is FQNNGV. The CDR3 has 14 residues. The CDR3: CASTELTGYTEAFF. The CDR3 DNA follows: TGTGCCAGCACAGAATTAACAGGGTACACTGAAGCTTTCTTT.

The rearrangement joins TRBV27 to TRBJ1-2; 7 bases line up with TRBD1. The CDR3 covers 16 residues. Germline CDR1 and CDR2: MNHEY and SMNVEV (reference sequence). V lost 4 bases and J lost 0; bases outside the gene matches: 8. The CDR3 sequence: CASSSFGTEANYGYTF. The CDR3 DNA reads TGTGCCAGCAGTTCCTTTGGGACAGAAGCTAACTATGGCTACACCTTC.

As DNA, the CDR3 is TGTGCCAGCAGCTTGCCGGGGGGGCCGAGCAATGAGCAGTTCTTC. Amino acid sequence: CASSLPGGPSNEQFF. The rearrangement uses TRBV5-4 and TRBJ2-1; 8 positions match TRBD2. CDR3 length: 15 residues. The V and J ends lost 1 base and 6 bases, in that order; junction bases with no gene match: 6. CDR1 is SGHNT, CDR2 YYREEE, per germline (reference sequence).